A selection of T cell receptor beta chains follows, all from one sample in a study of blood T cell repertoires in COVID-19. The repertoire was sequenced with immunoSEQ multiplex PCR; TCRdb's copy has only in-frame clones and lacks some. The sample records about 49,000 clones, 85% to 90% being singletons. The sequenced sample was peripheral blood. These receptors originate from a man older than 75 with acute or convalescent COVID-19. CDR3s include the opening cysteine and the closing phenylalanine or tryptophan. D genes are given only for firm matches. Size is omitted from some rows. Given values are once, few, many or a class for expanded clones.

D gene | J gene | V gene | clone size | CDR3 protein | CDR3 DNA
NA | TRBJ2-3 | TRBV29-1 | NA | CSVEWGGTDTQYF | TGCAGCGTTGAATGGGGGGGCACAGATACGCAGTATTTT
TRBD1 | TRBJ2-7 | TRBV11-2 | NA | CASSQEPRTGTYEQYF | TGTGCCAGCAGCCAGGAGCCCAGGACAGGGACCTACGAGCAGTACTTC
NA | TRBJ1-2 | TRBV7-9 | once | CASSLDGDIYGYTF | TGTGCCAGCAGCTTAGATGGGGACATCTATGGCTACACCTTC
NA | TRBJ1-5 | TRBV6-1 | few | CASSDYWTASYSNQPQHF | TGTGCCAGCAGTGATTACTGGACAGCCTCCTATAGCAATCAGCCCCAGCATTTT
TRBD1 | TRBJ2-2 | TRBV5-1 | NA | CASSPRTGQGGELFF | TGCGCCAGCAGCCCTCGGACAGGGCAAGGCGGGGAGCTGTTTTTT
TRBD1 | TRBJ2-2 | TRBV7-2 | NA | CASSRTTGKPGELFF | TGTGCCAGCAGCCGTACGACAGGGAAACCCGGGGAGCTGTTTTTT
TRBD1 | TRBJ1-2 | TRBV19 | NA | CASSLLQDRALYGYTF | TGTGCCAGTAGTCTACTCCAGGACAGGGCCCTATATGGCTACACCTTC
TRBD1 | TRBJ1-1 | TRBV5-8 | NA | CASSLSGGNTEAFF | TGTGCCAGCAGCTTGTCAGGGGGCAACACTGAAGCTTTCTTT
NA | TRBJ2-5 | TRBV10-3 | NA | CAINERGPQETQYF | TGTGCCATCAACGAAAGGGGCCCCCAAGAGACCCAGTACTTC
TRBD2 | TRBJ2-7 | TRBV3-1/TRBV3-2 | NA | CASSQGLAGLTYEQYF | TGTGCCAGCAGCCAGGGACTAGCGGGGCTCACCTACGAGCAGTACTTC
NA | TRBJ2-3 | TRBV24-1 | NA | CASGVSTDTQYF | TGTGCCTCAGGGGTAAGCACAGATACGCAGTATTTT
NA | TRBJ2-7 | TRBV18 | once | CASSPPLGAPQSGHPSEQYF | TGTGCCAGCTCACCCCCTTTGGGGGCTCCCCAATCGGGACACCCTTCGGAGCAGTACTTC
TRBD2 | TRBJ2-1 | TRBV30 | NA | CAWSVLAAGGPYNEQFF | TGTGCCTGGAGTGTACTGGCCGCGGGGGGGCCCTACAATGAGCAGTTCTTC
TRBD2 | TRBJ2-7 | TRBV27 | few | CASSSPGLGAYEQYF | TGTGCCAGCAGTAGCCCGGGACTAGGCGCCTACGAGCAGTACTTC
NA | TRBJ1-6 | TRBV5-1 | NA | CASSLDSLNSPLHF | TGCGCCAGCAGCTTGGACAGTCTCAATTCACCCCTCCACTTT
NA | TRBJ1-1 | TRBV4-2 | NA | CASSQDKGVNTEAFF | TGTGCCAGCAGCCAAGATAAGGGGGTGAACACTGAAGCTTTCTTT
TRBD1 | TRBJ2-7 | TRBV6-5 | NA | CASSYSRQGRYEQYF | TGTGCCAGCAGTTACTCGAGACAGGGAAGGTACGAGCAGTACTTC
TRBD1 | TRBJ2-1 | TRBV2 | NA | CASSRTGENEQFF | TGTGCCAGCAGTCGGACAGGGGAAAATGAGCAGTTCTTC
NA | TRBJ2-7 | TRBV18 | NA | CASSPTTGPYEQYF | TGTGCCAGCTCACCGACGACAGGTCCCTACGAGCAGTACTTC
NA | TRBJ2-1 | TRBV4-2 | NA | CASSQERSVYNEQFF | TGTGCCAGCAGCCAAGAGAGAAGTGTGTACAATGAGCAGTTCTTC
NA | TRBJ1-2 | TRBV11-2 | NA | CASSLSRGNYGYTF | TGTGCCAGCAGCTTGTCGCGGGGGAACTATGGCTACACCTTC
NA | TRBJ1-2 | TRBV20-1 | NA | CSASGHHSNGYTF | TGCAGTGCTAGTGGGCACCACAGTAATGGCTACACCTTC
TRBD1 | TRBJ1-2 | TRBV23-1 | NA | CASSPDDRAGNYGYTF | TGCGCCAGCAGTCCAGACGACAGGGCGGGAAACTATGGCTACACCTTC
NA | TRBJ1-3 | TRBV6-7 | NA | CASYPPLGGGDTIYF | TGTGCCAGCTATCCCCCATTGGGTGGCGGAGACACCATATATTTT
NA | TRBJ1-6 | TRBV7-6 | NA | CASSSRPNYNSPLHF | TGTGCCAGCAGCTCCAGGCCCAACTATAATTCACCCCTCCACTTT
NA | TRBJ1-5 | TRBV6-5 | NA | CASMAVQNQPQHF | TGTGCCAGCATGGCAGTGCAGAATCAGCCCCAGCATTTT
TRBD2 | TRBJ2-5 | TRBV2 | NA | CASRVTSGGDWETQYF | TGTGCCAGCAGGGTGACTAGCGGGGGAGACTGGGAGACCCAGTACTTC
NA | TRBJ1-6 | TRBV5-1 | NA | CASSLRDSYNSPLHF | TGCGCCAGCAGCTTGCGGGACTCCTATAATTCACCCCTCCACTTT
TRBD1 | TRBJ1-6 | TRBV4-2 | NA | CASSHRKTGENSPLHF | TGTGCCAGCAGCCACCGGAAGACAGGGGAAAATTCACCCCTCCACTTT
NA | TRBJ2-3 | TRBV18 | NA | CASSPREDTQYF | TGTGCCAGCTCACCCAGGGAAGATACGCAGTATTTT
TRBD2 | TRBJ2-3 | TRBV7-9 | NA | CASSFPSGVPDTQYF | TGTGCCAGCAGCTTCCCTAGCGGGGTACCAGATACGCAGTATTTT
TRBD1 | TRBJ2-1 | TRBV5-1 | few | CASSPGQGTYNEQFF | TGCGCCAGCAGCCCGGGACAGGGGACTTACAATGAGCAGTTCTTC
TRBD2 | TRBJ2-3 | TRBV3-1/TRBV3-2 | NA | CASSQQAGFKDTQYF | TGTGCCAGCAGCCAACAAGCGGGGTTCAAAGATACGCAGTATTTT
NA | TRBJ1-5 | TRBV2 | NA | CASRNQGFGNQPQHF | TGTGCCAGCAGAAACCAGGGCTTCGGCAATCAGCCCCAGCATTTT
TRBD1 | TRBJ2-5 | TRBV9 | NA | CASSPPGQGRETQYF | TGTGCCAGCAGCCCCCCGGGACAGGGACGGGAGACCCAGTACTTC
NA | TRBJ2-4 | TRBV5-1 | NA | CASSRQRNIQYF | TGCGCCAGCAGCAGACAGCGAAACATTCAGTACTTC
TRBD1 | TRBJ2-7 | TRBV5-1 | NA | CASSLKAPGQSAYEQYF | TGCGCCAGCAGCTTGAAGGCTCCGGGACAGAGCGCCTACGAGCAGTACTTC
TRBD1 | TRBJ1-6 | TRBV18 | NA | CASSLGQGEGSPLHF | TGTGCCAGCTCACTTGGACAGGGCGAGGGTTCACCCCTCCACTTT
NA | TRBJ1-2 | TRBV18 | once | CASSPERDYGYTF | TGTGCCAGCTCACCGGAACGGGACTATGGCTACACCTTC
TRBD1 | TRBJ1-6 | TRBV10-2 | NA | CASRGTGNSSPLHF | TGCGCCAGCAGGGGGACAGGGAACAGTTCACCCCTCCACTTT
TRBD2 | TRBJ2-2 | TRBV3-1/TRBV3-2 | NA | CASSQARGVNTGELFF | TGTGCCAGCAGCCAAGCGCGGGGGGTGAACACCGGGGAGCTGTTTTTT
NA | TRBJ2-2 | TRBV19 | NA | CASRQYTGELFF | TGTGCCAGTAGACAGTACACCGGGGAGCTGTTTTTT
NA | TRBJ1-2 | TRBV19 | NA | CASSLREPNYGYTF | TGTGCCAGTAGTCTCCGGGAACCTAACTATGGCTACACCTTC
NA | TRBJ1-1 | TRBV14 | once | CASSSTIHNTEAFF | TGTGCCAGCAGCTCCACAATTCACAACACTGAAGCTTTCTTT
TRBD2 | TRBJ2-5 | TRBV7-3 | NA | CASSLTGLAGGQETQYF | TGTGCCAGCAGCTTAACTGGACTAGCGGGGGGGCAAGAGACCCAGTACTTC
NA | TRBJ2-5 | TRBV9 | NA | CASSVHGGEGETQYF | TGTGCCAGCAGCGTACATGGCGGGGAAGGAGAGACCCAGTACTTC
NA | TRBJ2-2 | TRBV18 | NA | CASSPTRRQNTGELFF | TGTGCCAGCTCACCGACTCGGCGGCAGAACACCGGGGAGCTGTTTTTT
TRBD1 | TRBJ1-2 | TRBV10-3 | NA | CAISDGDRVYGYTF | TGTGCCATCAGTGATGGGGACAGGGTCTATGGCTACACCTTC
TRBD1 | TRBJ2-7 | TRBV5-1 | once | CASSYGQGALYEQYF | TGCGCCAGCAGCTATGGACAGGGGGCCCTCTACGAGCAGTACTTC
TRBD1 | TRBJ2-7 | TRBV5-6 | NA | CASSSVGQGGTEQYF | TGTGCCAGCAGCTCCGTCGGACAGGGGGGCACGGAGCAGTACTTC
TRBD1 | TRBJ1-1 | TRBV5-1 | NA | CASSPQGAPLNTEAFF | TGCGCCAGCAGCCCTCAGGGGGCTCCCTTGAACACTGAAGCTTTCTTT
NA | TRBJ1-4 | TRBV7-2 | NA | CASSLLSLLDGGEKLFF | TGTGCCAGCAGCTTATTATCTTTACTTGACGGGGGTGAAAAACTGTTTTTT
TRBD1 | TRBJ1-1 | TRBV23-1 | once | CASSYAGQGQNTEAFF | TGCGCCAGCAGTTACGCGGGACAGGGGCAGAACACTGAAGCTTTCTTT
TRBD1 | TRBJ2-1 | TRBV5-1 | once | CASSLAIYGTGYEQFF | TGCGCCAGCAGCTTGGCCATATACGGGACAGGGTATGAGCAGTTCTTC
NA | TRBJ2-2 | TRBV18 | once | CASSPSNRVTGELFF | TGTGCCAGCTCACCATCGAACAGGGTTACCGGGGAGCTGTTTTTT
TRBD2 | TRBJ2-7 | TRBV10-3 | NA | CAISSPRGSGAHYEQYF | TGTGCCATCAGCTCCCCGCGTGGGAGCGGGGCACACTACGAGCAGTACTTC
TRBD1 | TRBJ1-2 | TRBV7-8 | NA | CASSLSTGGYGYTF | TGTGCCAGCAGCTTAAGTACAGGGGGCTATGGCTACACCTTC
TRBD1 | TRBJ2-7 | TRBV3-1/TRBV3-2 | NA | CASSQDAGGWDEQYF | TGTGCCAGCAGCCAAGACGCAGGGGGCTGGGACGAGCAGTACTTC
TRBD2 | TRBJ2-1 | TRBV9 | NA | CASSPRVAGGRDEQFF | TGTGCCAGCAGCCCCCGCGTAGCGGGGGGGCGGGATGAGCAGTTCTTC